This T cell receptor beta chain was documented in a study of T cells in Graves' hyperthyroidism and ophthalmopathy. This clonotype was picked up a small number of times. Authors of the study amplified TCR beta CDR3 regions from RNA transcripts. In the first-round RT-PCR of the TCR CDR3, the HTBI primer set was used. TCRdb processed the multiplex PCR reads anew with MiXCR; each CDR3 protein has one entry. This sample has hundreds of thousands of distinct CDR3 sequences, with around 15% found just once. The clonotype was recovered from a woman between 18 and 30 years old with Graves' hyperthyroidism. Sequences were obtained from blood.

This chain's CDR3 is CASRTFLRQETQYF. CDR3 DNA: TGTGCCAGCCGCACCTTTTTGAGGCAAGAGACCCAGTACTTC. This sequence joins TRBV27 and TRBJ2-5; no clear D gene. This CDR3 is built from 14 residues. Germline values: CDR1 MNHEY, CDR2 SMNVEV (reference sequence). Between the trimmed V and J ends, which lost 8 bases and 2 bases, there was a span of 15 bases.